The present T cell receptor beta chain was sequenced within a study of CD8+ T cells in alopecia areata. RNA was extracted and reverse transcribed into cDNA as the sequencing template. Assay used: immunoSEQ multiplex PCR; TCRdb lists only in-frame clones, some missing. This sample has around 100,000 clones; roughly 40% occur once, and the top ten carry about 17%. This clone was counted only a few times. Its antigen is still unknown. Germline-derived CDR1 and CDR2 are LGHNA and YSLEER. The J segment lost 5 bases and the V segment lost 3 bases, leaving 15 bases of the junction unmatched. The CDR3 loop spans 17 amino acids. Study observations and caveats: Among the top 100, expanded CD8+ clones were significantly decreased by tofacitinib, as was scalp clonality.

Treatment of the sample: oral pan-JAK inhibitor, 5-10 mg twice daily. The sample here was CD8+ T cells sorted from blood, taken at week 24, from a patient treated with tofacitinib. The chain joins TRBV4-3 to TRBJ2-5, with 7 bases identical to TRBD1. The clonotype comes from a human donor with alopecia areata. The CDR3 sequence: CASSQRYEGGVGETQYF. For the CDR3, the DNA is TGCGCCAGCAGCCAGCGATACGAAGGGGGCGTCGGGGAGACCCAGTACTTC.